The clone carrying this TCR beta chain was seen only once. TCRdb's copy holds only in-frame clones and misses some; the assay was immunoSEQ multiplex PCR. The sample consists of tens of thousands of clones, 65% to 90% of them appearing once. CDR3 length: 17 residues. Unmatched junction bases numbered 17, after V lost 4 bases and J lost 11 bases. CDR1 is KGHSH and CDR2 is LQKENI in the germline V gene. These data originate in a study of OX40 agonist ivuxolimab in advanced cancers. V usage is TRBV18 and J usage is TRBJ1-5, with 10 bases aligning to TRBD1. This specimen consisted of CD4+ or CD8+ T cells sorted from blood, obtained in a trial of the OX40 agonist ivuxolimab. The source of this sequence is an adult with an advanced solid tumor such as melanoma, head and neck, liver or kidney cancer. CDR3 coding DNA: TGTGCCAGCTCACTCGGAACGGGACAGGGGCACCTGGGAGCCCAGCATTTT. This sequence encodes CASSLGTGQGHLGAQHF.